The source of this T cell receptor beta chain is a study of long-term antiretroviral therapy in people with HIV. Background on the study: The 2015 recommendation for immediate ART came about a decade after the earliest samples.

Version v3.0 of the immunoSEQ assay was performed at survey level. Only in-frame clones appear in the TCRdb table, and some are missing; sequencing was by immunoSEQ multiplex PCR. The sample yields some 17,000 clones, 85% to 90% seen once. About this clone: Its antigen remains unidentified.

This CDR3 region has 16 residues. CDR1 is SGHAT and CDR2 is FQNNGV in the germline V gene. The V gene end was trimmed by 7 bases and the J gene end by 3 bases; junction bases not matched to a gene: 11. Overall study results and limits: Dominating the repertoire at all time points were the clones that expanded before ART. Following ART, diversity rose but still fell short of transplant donor controls.

The samples, holding roughly 0.85-10 million cryopreserved PBMC, were thawed before DNA extraction was carried out. The material was unsorted PBMCs, obtained 6.9 years after starting antiretroviral therapy. The chain has TRBV11-2 and TRBJ2-2, with 7 positions matching TRBD2. This receptor was taken from a man in his forties or fifties with HIV. The CDR3: CASITWEGRDTGELFF. Written as DNA, the CDR3 is TGTGCCAGCATCACATGGGAGGGTCGGGACACCGGGGAGCTGTTTTTT.